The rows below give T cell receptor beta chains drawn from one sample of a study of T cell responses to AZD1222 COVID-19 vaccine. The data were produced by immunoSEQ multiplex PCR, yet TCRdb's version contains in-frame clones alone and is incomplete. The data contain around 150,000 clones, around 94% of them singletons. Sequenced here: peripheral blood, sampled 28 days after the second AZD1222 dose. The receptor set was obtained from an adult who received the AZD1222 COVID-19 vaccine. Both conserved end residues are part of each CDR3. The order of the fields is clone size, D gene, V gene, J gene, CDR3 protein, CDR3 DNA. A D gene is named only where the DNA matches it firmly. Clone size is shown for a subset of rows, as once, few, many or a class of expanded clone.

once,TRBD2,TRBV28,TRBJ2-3,CASSFRLAGGPPQYF,TGTGCCAGCAGTTTTAGGCTAGCGGGAGGGCCGCCGCAGTATTTT
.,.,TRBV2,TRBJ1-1,CASDRNTEAFF,TGTGCCAGCGACAGGAACACTGAAGCTTTCTTT
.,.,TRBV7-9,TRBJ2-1,CASSLYGNEQFF,TGTGCCAGCAGCTTGTATGGCAATGAGCAGTTCTTC
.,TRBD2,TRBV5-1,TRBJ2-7,CASSLVGLAGAGEQYF,TGCGCCAGCAGCTTGGTCGGACTAGCGGGAGCTGGGGAGCAGTACTTC
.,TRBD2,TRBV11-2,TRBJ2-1,CASSFSGSRYNEQFF,TGTGCCAGCAGCTTTAGCGGGAGTAGGTACAATGAGCAGTTCTTC
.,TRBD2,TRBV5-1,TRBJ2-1,CASSWAGGRLNEQFF,TGCGCCAGCAGCTGGGCGGGAGGGCGACTGAATGAGCAGTTCTTC
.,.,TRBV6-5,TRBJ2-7,CASSRGDSHSYEQYF,TGTGCCAGCAGTAGGGGGGACTCACACTCCTACGAGCAGTACTTC
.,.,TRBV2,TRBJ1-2,CASSDFVGGYTF,TGTGCCAGCAGTGATTTCGTGGGTGGCTACACCTTC
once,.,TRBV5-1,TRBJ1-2,CASSYGGAGYGYTF,TGCGCCAGCAGCTACGGGGGAGCTGGCTATGGCTACACCTTC
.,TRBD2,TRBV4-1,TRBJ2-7,CASSWTSGPSYEQYF,TGCGCCAGCAGCTGGACTAGCGGGCCCTCCTACGAGCAGTACTTC
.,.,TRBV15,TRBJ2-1,CATSRVDSSEQFF,TGTGCCACCAGCAGAGTAGATTCAAGTGAGCAGTTCTTC
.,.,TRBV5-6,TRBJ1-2,CASSFRYDRTYGYTF,TGTGCCAGCAGCTTTAGGTACGACAGGACCTATGGCTACACCTTC
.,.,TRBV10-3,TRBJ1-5,CAISEGGYSNQPQHF,TGTGCCATCAGTGAAGGTGGATATAGCAATCAGCCCCAGCATTTT
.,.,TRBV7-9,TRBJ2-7,CASSLSGLYEQYF,TGTGCCAGCAGCTTATCAGGGTTGTACGAGCAGTACTTC
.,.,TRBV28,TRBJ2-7,CASSLPGGQSYEQYF,TGTGCCAGCAGTTTACCAGGAGGGCAGAGCTACGAGCAGTACTTC
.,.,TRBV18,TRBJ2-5,CASSPGVRETQYF,TGTGCCAGCTCACCAGGAGTACGGGAGACCCAGTACTTC
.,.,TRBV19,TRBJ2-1,CASSIEKGTGQFF,TGTGCCAGTAGTATAGAAAAGGGGACGGGGCAGTTCTTC
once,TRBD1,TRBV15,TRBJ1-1,CATSAPTLRDRGGEAFF,TGTGCCACCAGCGCCCCCACCCTCCGGGACAGGGGGGGTGAAGCTTTCTTT
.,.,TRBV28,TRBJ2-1,CASSLGRQSSYNEQFF,TGTGCCAGCAGTTTAGGGAGACAGAGCTCCTACAATGAGCAGTTCTTC
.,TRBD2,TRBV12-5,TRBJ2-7,CASGLLPRTSGMTYEQYF,TGTGCTAGTGGTTTGCTTCCTAGGACTAGCGGGATGACCTACGAGCAGTACTTC
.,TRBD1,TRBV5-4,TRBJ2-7,CASRSGQGAGGEQYF,TGTGCCAGCAGATCCGGACAGGGGGCTGGCGGCGAGCAGTACTTC
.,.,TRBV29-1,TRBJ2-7,CSARARGHEQYF,TGCAGCGCCCGGGCCAGGGGACACGAGCAGTACTTC
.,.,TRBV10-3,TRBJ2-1,CAIATGPNEQFF,TGTGCCATCGCCACGGGGCCGAATGAGCAGTTCTTC
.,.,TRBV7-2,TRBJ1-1,CASSLGVDRSLYEAFF,TGTGCCAGCAGCTTAGGGGTTGACAGGAGTCTTTACGAAGCTTTCTTT
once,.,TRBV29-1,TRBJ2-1,CSVGWGPTYNEQFF,TGCAGCGTTGGCTGGGGGCCCACCTACAATGAGCAGTTCTTC
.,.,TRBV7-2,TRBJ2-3,CASSLYVTSTDTQYF,TGTGCCAGCAGCTTATACGTGACTAGCACAGATACGCAGTATTTT
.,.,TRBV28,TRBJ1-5,CASSFNSGGGYQPQHF,TGTGCCAGCAGTTTCAATTCCGGAGGGGGGTATCAGCCCCAGCATTTT
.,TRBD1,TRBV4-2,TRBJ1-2,CASSQDGTANYGYTF,TGTGCCAGCAGCCAAGATGGGACAGCTAACTATGGCTACACCTTC
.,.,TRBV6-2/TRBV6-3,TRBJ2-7,CASSPWDQNYEQYF,TGTGCCAGCAGCCCATGGGACCAAAATTACGAGCAGTACTTC
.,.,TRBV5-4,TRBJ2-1,CASSLTVTGEQFF,TGTGCCAGCAGCTTGACCGTAACGGGTGAGCAGTTCTTC
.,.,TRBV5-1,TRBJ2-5,CASKGAQETQYF,TGCGCCAGCAAAGGGGCACAAGAGACCCAGTACTTC
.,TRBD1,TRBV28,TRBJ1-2,CASSSSGGFRYGYTF,TGTGCCAGCAGTTCTTCAGGGGGCTTTCGCTATGGCTACACCTTC
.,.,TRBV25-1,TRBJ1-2,CASSGSQKGGYTF,TGTGCCAGCAGTGGAAGCCAAAAAGGCGGCTACACCTTC
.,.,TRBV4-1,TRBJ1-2,CASSQAPQDKYGYTF,TGCGCCAGCAGCCAAGCGCCCCAGGACAAGTATGGCTACACCTTC
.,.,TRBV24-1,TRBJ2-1,CATSDLRNPTYNEQFF,TGTGCCACCAGTGACCTTAGGAACCCTACCTACAATGAGCAGTTCTTC
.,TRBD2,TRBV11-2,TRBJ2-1,CASTRAGGPVNEQFF,TGTGCCAGCACCCGAGCGGGAGGGCCGGTCAATGAGCAGTTCTTC
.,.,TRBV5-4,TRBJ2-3,CASSPDSAVGRLSTDTQYF,TGTGCCAGCAGCCCTGACTCGGCGGTGGGTAGACTTAGCACAGATACGCAGTATTTT
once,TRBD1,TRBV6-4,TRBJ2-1,CASSGQGSNEQFF,TGTGCCAGCAGTGGACAGGGGAGTAATGAGCAGTTCTTC
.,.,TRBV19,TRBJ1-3,CASSDGSGNTIYF,TGTGCCAGTAGTGACGGCTCTGGAAACACCATATATTTT
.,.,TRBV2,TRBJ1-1,CASIGRGAKMNTEAFF,TGTGCCAGCATCGGTCGGGGGGCGAAGATGAACACTGAAGCTTTCTTT
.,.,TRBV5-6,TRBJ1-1,CASSLRGRLNTEAFF,TGTGCCAGCAGCTTGAGGGGCAGGTTGAACACTGAAGCTTTCTTT
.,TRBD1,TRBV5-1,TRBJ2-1,CASSSTGGYVDEQFF,TGCGCCAGCAGCTCAACAGGGGGCTACGTCGATGAGCAGTTCTTC